This TCR beta chain was profiled in a study of identical twins. TCRdb independently ran MiXCR on the 5' RACE reads; one entry per CDR3 protein. Of around 340,000 distinct CDR3 sequences listed, 9% to 15% are singletons. The germline V gene has CDR1 SNHLY and CDR2 FYNNEI. The CDR3 has 15 residues. J was trimmed by 4 bases and V by 3 bases; bases with no gene match: 5. These data also featured in a second study, about yellow fever vaccine responses in identical twins.

The chain is built from TRBV2 and TRBJ2-3; 9 bases match TRBD2. The source material was CD8+ T cells sorted from blood. The receptor's source is a woman aged 18 to 35 in good health. CDR3 coding DNA: TGTGCCAGCAGTGAGGAGCCTAGCGGGGCAGATACGCAGTATTTT. Amino acids: CASSEEPSGADTQYF.